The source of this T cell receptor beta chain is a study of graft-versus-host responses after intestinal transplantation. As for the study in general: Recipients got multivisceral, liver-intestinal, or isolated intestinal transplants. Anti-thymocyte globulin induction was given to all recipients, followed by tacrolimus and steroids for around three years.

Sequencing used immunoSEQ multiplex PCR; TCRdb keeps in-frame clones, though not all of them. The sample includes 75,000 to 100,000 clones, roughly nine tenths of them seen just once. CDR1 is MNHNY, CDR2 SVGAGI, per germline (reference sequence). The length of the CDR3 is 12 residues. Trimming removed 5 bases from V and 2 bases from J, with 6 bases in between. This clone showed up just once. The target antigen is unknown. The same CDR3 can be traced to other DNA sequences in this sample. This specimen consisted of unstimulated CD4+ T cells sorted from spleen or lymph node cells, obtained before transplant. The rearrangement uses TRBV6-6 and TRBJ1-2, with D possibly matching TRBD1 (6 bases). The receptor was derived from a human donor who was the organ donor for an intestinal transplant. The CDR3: CASSDRNYGYTF. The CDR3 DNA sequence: TGTGCCAGCAGTGACAGGAACTATGGCTACACCTTC.